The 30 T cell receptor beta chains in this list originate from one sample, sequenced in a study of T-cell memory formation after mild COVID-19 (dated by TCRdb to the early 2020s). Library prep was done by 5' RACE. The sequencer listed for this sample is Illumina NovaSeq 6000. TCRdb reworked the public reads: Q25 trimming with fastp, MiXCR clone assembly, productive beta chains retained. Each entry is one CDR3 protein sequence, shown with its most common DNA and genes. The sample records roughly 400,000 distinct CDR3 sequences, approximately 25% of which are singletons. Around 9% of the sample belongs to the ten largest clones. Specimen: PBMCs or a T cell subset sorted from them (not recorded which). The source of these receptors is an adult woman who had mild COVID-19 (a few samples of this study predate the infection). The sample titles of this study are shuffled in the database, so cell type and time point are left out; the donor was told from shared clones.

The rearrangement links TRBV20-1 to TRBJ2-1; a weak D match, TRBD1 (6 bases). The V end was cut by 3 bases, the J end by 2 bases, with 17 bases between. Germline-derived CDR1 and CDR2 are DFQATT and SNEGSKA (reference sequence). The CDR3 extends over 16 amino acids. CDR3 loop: CSARDAGTPAYNEQFF. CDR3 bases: TGCAGTGCTAGGGACGCAGGGACACCGGCCTACAATGAGCAGTTCTTC.

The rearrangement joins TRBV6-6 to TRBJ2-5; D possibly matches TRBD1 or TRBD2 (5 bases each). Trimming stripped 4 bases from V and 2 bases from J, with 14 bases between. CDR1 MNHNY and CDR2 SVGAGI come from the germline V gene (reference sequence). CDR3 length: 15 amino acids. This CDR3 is CASSWGSGPQETQYF. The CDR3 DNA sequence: TGTGCCAGCAGTTGGGGCAGCGGACCGCAAGAGACCCAGTACTTC.

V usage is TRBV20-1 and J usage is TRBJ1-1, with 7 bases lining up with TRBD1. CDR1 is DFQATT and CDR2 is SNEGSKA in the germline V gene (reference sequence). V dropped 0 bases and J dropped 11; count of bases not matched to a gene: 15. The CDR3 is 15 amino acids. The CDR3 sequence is CSARDRRGLGEEAFF. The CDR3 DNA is TGCAGTGCTAGAGATCGTAGGGGGCTAGGCGAGGAGGCTTTCTTT.

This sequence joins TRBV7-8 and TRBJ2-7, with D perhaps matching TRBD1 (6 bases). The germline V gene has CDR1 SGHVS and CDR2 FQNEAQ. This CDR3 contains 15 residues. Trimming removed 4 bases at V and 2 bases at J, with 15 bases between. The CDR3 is CASSSQGRATYEQYF. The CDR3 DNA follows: TGTGCCAGCAGCTCACAGGGCAGAGCCACCTACGAGCAGTACTTC.

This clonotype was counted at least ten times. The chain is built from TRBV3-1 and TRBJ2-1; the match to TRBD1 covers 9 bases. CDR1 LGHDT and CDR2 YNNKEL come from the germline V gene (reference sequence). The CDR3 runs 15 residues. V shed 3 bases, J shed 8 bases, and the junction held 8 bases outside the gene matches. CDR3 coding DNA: TGTGCCAGCAGCCACGGACAGGGGCTTGTGGATGAGCAGTTCTTC. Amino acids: CASSHGQGLVDEQFF.

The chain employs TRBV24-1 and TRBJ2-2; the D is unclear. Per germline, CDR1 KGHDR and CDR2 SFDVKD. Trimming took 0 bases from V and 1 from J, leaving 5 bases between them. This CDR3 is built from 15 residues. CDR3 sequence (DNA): TGTGCCACCAGTGATTTGGCAGAGAACACCGGGGAGCTGTTTTTT. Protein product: CATSDLAENTGELFF.

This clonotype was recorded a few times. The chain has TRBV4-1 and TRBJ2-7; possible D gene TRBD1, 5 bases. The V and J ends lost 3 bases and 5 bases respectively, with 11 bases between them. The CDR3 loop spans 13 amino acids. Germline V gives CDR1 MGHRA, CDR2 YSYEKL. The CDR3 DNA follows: TGCGCCAGCAGCCACAGGGTTGTCAACGAGCAGTACTTC. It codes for CASSHRVVNEQYF.

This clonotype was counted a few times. CDR3 coding DNA: TGTGCCACACACTCTAGCGGGATCTCCTACAATGAGCAGTTCTTC. Its translation is CATHSSGISYNEQFF. This chain connects TRBV6-5 to TRBJ2-1; 9 nucleotides align to TRBD2. The trim removed 10 bases at V and 0 bases at J, leaving 7 bases unmatched. The CDR3 totals 15 residues. Germline assignment: CDR1 MNHEY and CDR2 SVGAGI.

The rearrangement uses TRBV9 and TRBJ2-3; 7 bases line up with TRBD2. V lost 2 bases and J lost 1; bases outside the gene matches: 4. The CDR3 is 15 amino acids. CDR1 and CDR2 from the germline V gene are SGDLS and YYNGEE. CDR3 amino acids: CASSVQAGGTDTQYF. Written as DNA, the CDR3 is TGTGCCAGCAGCGTTCAGGCGGGGGGCACAGATACGCAGTATTTT.

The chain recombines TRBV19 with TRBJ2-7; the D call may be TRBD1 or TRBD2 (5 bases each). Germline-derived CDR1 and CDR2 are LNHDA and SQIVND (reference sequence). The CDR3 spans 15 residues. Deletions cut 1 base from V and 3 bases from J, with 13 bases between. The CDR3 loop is CASSIVGAGDYEQYF. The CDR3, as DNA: TGTGCCAGTAGTATAGTCGGGGCCGGCGACTACGAGCAGTACTTC.

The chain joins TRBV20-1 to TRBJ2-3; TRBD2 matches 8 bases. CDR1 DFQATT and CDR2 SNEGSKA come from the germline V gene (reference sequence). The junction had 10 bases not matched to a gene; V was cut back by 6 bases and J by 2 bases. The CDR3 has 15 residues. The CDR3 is CSASRRGVYTDTQYF. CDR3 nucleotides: TGCAGTGCCTCCCGGCGGGGGGTGTACACAGATACGCAGTATTTT.

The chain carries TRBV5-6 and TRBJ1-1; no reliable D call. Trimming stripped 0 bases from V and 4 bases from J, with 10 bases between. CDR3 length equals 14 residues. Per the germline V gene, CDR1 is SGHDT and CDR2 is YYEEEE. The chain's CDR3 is CASSLDLVRTEAFF. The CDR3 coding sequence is TGTGCCAGCAGCTTGGACCTCGTACGCACTGAAGCTTTCTTT. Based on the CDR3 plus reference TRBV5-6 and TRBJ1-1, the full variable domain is DAGVTQSPTHLIKTRGQQVTLRCSPKSGHDTVSWYQQALGQGPQFIFQYYEEEERQRGNFPDRFSGHQFPNYSSELNVNALLLGDSALYLCASSLDLVRTEAFFGQGTRLTVV.

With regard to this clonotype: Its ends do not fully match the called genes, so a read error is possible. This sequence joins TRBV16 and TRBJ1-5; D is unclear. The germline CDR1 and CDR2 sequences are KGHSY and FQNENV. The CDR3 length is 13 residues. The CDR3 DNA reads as TGTGCCAGCAGACAATCATCCAGTCAGCCCCAGCATTTT. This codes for CASRQSSSQPQHF.

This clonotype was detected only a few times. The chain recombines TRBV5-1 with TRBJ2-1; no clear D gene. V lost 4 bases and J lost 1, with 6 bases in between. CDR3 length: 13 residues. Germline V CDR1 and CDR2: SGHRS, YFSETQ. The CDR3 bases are TGCGCCAGCAGCCCCTTATCCTACAATGAGCAGTTCTTC. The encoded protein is CASSPLSYNEQFF.

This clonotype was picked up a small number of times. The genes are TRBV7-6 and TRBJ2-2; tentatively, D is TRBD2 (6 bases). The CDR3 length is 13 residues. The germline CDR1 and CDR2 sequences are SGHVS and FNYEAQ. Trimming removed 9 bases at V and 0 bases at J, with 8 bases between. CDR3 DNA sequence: TGTGCCAGTGGGGGGACGAACACCGGGGAGCTGTTTTTT. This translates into CASGGTNTGELFF.

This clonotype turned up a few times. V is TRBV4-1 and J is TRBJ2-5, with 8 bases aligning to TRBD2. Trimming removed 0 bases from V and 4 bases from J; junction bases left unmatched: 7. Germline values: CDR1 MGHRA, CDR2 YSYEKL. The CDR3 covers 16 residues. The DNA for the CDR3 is TGCGCCAGCAGCCAAGAAGTATCGGGAGGGGTAGAGACCCAGTACTTC. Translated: CASSQEVSGGVETQYF.

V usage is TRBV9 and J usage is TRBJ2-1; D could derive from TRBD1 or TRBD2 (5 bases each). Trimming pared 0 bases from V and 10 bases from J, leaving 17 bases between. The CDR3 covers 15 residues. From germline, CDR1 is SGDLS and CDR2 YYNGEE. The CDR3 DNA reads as TGTGCCAGCAGCGTAGGAGGGGATTCGGCGGCCGAGCAGTTCTTC. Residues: CASSVGGDSAAEQFF. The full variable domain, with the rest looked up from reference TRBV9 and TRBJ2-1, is DSGVTQTPKHLITATGQRVTLRCSPRSGDLSVYWYQQSLDQGLQFLIQYYNGEERAKGNILERFSAQQFPDLHSELNLSSLELGDSALYFCASSVGGDSAAEQFFGPGTRLTVL.

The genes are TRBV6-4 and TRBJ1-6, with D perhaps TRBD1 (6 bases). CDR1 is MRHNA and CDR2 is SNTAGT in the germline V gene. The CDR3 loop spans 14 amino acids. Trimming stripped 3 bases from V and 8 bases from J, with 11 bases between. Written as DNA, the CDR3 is TGTGCCAGCAGTGAGGGGACACGACATTCACCCCTCCACTTT. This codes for CASSEGTRHSPLHF.

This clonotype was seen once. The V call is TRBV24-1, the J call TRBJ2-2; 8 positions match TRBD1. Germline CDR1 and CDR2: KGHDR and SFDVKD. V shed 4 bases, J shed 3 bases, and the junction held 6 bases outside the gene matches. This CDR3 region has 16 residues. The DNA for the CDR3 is TGTGCCACCAGTGAACACGACAGGGGACACACCGGGGAGCTGTTTTTT. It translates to CATSEHDRGHTGELFF.

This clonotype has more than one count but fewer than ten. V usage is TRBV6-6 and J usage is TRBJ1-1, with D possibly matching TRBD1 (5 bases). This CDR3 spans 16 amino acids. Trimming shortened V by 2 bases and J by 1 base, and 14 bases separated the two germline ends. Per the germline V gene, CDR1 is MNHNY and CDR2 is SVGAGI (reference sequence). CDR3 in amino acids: CASSYSRDESNTEAFF. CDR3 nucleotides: TGTGCCAGCAGTTACAGCAGGGACGAATCGAACACTGAAGCTTTCTTT.

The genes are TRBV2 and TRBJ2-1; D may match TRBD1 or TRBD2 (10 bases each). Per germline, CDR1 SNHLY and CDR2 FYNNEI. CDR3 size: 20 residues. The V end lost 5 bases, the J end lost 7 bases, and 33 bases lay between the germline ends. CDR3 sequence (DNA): TGTGCCAGCAGTCGGACAGGGGGAGCGGGAGGGCCCAGAATAAGGAATGAGCAGTTCTTC. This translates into CASSRTGGAGGPRIRNEQFF.

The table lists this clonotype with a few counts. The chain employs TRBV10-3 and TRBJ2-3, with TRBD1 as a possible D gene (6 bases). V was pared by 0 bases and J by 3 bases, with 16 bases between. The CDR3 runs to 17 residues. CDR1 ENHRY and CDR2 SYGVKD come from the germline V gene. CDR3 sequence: CAISESRGTAPTDTQYF. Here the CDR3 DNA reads TGTGCCATCAGTGAGTCTAGGGGGACCGCTCCTACAGATACGCAGTATTTT.

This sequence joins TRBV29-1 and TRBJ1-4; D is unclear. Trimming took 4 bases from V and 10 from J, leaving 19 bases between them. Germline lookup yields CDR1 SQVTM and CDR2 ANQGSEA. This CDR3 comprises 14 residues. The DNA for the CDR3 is TGCAGCGTTGGATTTGGAGTTTCGACGGGAAAACTGTTTTTT. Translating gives CSVGFGVSTGKLFF.

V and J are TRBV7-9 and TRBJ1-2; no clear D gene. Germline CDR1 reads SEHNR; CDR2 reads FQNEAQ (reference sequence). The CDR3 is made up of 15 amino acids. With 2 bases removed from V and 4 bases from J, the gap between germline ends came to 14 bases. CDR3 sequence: CASSLSNSLTYGYTF. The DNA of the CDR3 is TGTGCCAGCAGCTTAAGCAACAGTCTGACCTATGGCTACACCTTC.

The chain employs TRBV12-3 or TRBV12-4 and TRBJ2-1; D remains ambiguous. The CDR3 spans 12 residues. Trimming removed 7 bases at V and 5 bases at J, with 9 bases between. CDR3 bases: TGTGCCAGCACCCTCGGCCACAATGAGCAGTTCTTC. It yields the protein CASTLGHNEQFF.

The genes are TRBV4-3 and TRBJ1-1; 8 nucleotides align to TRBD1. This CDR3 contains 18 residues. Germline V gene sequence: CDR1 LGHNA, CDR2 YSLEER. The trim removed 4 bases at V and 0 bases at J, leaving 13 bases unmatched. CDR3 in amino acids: CASSRRQGTDHMNTEAFF. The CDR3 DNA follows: TGCGCCAGCAGCCGCCGACAGGGGACAGACCATATGAACACTGAAGCTTTCTTT.

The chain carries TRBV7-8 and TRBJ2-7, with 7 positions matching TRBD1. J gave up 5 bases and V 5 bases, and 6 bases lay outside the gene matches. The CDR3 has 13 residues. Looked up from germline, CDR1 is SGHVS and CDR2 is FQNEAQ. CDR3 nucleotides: TGTGCCAGCAGCAACGGCAGGGGGAACGAGCAGTACTTC. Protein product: CASSNGRGNEQYF.

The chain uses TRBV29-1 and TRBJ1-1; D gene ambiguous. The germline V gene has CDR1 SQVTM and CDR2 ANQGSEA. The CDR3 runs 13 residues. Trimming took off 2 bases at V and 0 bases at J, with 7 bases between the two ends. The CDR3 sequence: CSVERPLNTEAFF. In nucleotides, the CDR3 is TGCAGCGTTGAACGTCCCTTGAACACTGAAGCTTTCTTT.

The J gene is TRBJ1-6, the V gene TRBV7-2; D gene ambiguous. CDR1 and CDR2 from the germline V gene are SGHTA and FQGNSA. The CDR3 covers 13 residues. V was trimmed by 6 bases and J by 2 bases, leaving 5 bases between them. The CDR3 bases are TGTGCCAGCAGTCGGACCTATAATTCACCCCTCCACTTT. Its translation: CASSRTYNSPLHF.

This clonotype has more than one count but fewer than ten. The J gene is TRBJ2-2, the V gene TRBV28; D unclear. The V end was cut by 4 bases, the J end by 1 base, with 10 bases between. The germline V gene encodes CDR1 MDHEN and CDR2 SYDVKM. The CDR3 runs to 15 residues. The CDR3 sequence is CASSSSGRNTGELFF. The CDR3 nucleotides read TGTGCCAGCAGTTCTTCCGGCCGGAACACCGGGGAGCTGTTTTTT. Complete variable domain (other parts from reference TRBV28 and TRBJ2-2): DVKVTQSSRYLVKRTGEKVFLECVQDMDHENMFWYRQDPGLGLRLIYFSYDVKMKEKGDIPEGYSVSREKKERFSLILESASTNQTSMYLCASSSSGRNTGELFFGEGSRLTVL.